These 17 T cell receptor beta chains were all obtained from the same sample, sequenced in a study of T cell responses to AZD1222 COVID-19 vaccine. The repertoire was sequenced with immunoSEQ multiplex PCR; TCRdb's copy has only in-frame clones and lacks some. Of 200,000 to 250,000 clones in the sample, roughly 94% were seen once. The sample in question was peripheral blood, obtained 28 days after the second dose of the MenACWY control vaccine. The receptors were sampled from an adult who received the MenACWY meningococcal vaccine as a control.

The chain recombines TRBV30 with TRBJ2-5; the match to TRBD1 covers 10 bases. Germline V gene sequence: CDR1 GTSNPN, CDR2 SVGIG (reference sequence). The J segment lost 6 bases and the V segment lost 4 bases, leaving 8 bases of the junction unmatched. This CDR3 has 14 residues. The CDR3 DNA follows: TGTGCCTGGAACACCGGGACAGGGGATCAGACCCAGTACTTC. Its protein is CAWNTGTGDQTQYF.

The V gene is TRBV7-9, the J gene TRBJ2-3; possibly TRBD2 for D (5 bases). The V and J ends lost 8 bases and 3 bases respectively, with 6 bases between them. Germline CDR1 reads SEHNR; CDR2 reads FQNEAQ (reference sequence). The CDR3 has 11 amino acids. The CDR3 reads CASGETDTQYF. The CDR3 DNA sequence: TGTGCCAGCGGGGAGACAGATACGCAGTATTTT.

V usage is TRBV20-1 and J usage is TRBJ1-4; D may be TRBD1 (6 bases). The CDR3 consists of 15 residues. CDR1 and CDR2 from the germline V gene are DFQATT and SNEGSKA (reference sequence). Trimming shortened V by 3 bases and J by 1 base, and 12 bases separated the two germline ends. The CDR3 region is CSASVGGQTNEKLFF. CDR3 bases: TGCAGTGCTAGTGTCGGGGGCCAAACTAATGAAAAACTGTTTTTT.

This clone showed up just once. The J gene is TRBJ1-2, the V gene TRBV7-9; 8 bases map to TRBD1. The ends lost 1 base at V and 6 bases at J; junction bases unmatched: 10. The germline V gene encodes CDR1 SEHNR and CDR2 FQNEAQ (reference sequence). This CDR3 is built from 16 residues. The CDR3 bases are TGTGCCAGCAGCTTAGAAGCTTTACAGGGGGTGGATGGCTACACCTTC. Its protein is CASSLEALQGVDGYTF.

The CDR3 DNA is TGTGCCTGGGGTCTGGGGACAGGGGCATACTATGGCTACACCTTC. This sequence encodes CAWGLGTGAYYGYTF. The chain carries TRBV30 and TRBJ1-2; 10 bases agree with TRBD1. CDR3 length: 15 residues. V lost 5 bases to trimming and J lost 3 bases; unmatched junction nucleotides: 9. Germline V CDR1 and CDR2: GTSNPN, SVGIG (reference sequence).

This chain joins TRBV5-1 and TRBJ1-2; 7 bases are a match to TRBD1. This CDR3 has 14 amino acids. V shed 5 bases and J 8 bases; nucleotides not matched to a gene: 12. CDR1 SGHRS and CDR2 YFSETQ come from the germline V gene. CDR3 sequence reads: CASRAGTDSSGYTF. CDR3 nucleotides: TGCGCCAGCAGGGCCGGGACAGATAGTTCCGGCTACACCTTC.

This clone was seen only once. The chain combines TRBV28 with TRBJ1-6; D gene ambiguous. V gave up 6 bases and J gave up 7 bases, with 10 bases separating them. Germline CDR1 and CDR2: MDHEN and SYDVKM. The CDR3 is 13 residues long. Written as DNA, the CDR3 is TGTGCCAGCAGCATATTGGGGAATTCACCCCTCCACTTT. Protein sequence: CASSILGNSPLHF.

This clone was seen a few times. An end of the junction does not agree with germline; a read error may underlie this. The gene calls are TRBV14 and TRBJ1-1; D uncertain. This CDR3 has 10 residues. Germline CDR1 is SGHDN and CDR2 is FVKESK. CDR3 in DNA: TGTGCCGGCCCGACGGAGGAAGTTTTCTTT. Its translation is CAGPTEEVFF. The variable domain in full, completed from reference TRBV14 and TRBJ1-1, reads EAGVTQFPSHSVIEKGQTVTLRCDPISGHDNLYWYRRVMGKEIKFLLHFVKESKQDESGMPNNRFLAERTGGTYSTLKVQPAELEDSGVYFCAGPTEEVFFGQGTRLTVV.

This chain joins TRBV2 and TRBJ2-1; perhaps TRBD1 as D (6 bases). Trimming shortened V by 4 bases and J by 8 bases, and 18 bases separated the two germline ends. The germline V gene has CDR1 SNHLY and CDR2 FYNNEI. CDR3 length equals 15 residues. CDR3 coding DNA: TGTGCCAGCAGTGGAAGCCAGGGGCGAACGGATGAGCAGTTCTTC. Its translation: CASSGSQGRTDEQFF.

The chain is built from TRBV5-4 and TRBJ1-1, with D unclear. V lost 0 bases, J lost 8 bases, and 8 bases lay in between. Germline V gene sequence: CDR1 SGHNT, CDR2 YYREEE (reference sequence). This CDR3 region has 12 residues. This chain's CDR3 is CASSLEAGEAFF. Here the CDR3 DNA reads TGTGCCAGCAGCTTGGAGGCCGGGGAAGCTTTCTTT.

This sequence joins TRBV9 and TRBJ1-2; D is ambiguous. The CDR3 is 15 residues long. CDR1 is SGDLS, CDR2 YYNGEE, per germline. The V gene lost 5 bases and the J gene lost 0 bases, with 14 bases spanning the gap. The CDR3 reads CASSLTVVANYGYTF. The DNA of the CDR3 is TGTGCCAGCAGTCTGACGGTCGTAGCTAACTATGGCTACACCTTC.

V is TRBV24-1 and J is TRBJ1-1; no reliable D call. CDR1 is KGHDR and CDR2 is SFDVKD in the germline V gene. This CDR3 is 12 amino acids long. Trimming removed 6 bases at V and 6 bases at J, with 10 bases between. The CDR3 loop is CATSSSTAEAFF. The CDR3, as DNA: TGTGCCACCAGTTCATCCACTGCTGAAGCTTTCTTT.

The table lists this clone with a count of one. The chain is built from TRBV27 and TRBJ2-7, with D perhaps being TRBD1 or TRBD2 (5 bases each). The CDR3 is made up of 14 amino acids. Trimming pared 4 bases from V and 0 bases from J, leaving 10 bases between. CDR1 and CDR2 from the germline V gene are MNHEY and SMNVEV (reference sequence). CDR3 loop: CASSYSGASYEQYF. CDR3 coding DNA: TGTGCCAGCAGTTACTCCGGGGCCTCCTACGAGCAGTACTTC.

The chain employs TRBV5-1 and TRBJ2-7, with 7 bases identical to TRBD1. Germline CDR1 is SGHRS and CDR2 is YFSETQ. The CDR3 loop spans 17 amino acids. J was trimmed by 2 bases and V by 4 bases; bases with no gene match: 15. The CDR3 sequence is CASSPEEQGYFTYEQYF. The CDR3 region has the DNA TGCGCCAGCAGCCCGGAAGAACAGGGGTATTTTACCTACGAGCAGTACTTC.

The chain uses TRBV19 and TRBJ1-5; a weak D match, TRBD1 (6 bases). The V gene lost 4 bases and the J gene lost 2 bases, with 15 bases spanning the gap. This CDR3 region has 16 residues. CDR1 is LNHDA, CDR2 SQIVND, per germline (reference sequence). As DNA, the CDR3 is TGTGCCAGTAGTAAGTGGGGGGCGGGGGGCAATCAGCCCCAGCATTTT. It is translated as CASSKWGAGGNQPQHF.

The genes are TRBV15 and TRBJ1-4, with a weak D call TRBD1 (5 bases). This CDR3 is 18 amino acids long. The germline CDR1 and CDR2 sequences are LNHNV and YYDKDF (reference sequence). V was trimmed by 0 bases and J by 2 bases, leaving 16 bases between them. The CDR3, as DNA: TGTGCCACCAGCAGAGATCGGAACCCCAGGGTTACTAATGAAAAACTGTTTTTT. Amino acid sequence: CATSRDRNPRVTNEKLFF.

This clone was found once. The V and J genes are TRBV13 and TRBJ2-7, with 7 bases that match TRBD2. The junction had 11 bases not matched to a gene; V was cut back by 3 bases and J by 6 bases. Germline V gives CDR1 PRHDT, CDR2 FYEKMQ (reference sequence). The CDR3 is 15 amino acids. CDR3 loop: CASSFEGGQKFEQYF. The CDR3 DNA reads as TGTGCCAGCAGCTTTGAGGGAGGGCAGAAGTTCGAGCAGTACTTC.